The 25 T cell receptor beta chains below come from one sample, sequenced in a study of metastatic and nonmetastatic thyroid tumors. Every patient underwent thyroid surgery untreated. TCRdb re-clonotyped the PCR reads via MiXCR. This sample has roughly 29,000 clones, with about a quarter found just once. Specimen: blood. The receptors stem from a female donor with papillary thyroid cancer or a benign thyroid nodule (not recorded which). Some clones in this sample may be carry-over from other donors' samples.

This clone was detected many times. The rearrangement joins TRBV7-8 to TRBJ2-5; TRBD1 agrees at 12 bases. V was clipped by 5 bases and J by 7 bases; unmatched bases: 17. Germline-derived CDR1 and CDR2 are SGHVS and FQNEAQ. This CDR3 is 18 amino acids long. This chain's CDR3 is CASSREGQGALKDGTQYF. The CDR3 DNA reads as TGTGCCAGCAGCCGGGAGGGACAGGGGGCTTTAAAGGATGGGACCCAGTACTTC.

This clone has a count of ten or more. The chain couples TRBV18 to TRBJ1-5, with TRBD1 identical over 10 bases. The CDR3 runs to 16 residues. Trimming removed 6 bases from V and 2 bases from J; junction bases left unmatched: 7. Germline V lookup: CDR1 KGHSH, CDR2 LQKENI. CDR3 DNA: TGTGCCAGCTCCCTTGACGGGACAGGGGGCAATCAGCCCCAGCATTTT. This codes for CASSLDGTGGNQPQHF.

At least ten counts were recorded for this clone. The chain uses TRBV2 and TRBJ2-1, with D unresolved. Germline V CDR1 and CDR2: SNHLY, FYNNEI. The CDR3 is made up of 13 amino acids. Trimming shortened V by 0 bases and J by 4 bases, and 4 bases separated the two germline ends. CDR3 residues: CASSEAAYNEQFF. The CDR3 DNA follows: TGTGCCAGCAGTGAAGCTGCATACAATGAGCAGTTCTTC.

This clone was seen many times. Additional DNA sequences in this sample encode the identical CDR3. V gene TRBV20-1 combines with J gene TRBJ2-5; 8 bases fit TRBD1. Trimming removed 5 bases from V and 5 bases from J; junction bases left unmatched: 10. CDR1 DFQATT and CDR2 SNEGSKA come from the germline V gene (reference sequence). CDR3 length: 14 residues. CDR3 protein: CSAPRTGSGETQYF. CDR3 nucleotide sequence: TGCAGTGCTCCCCGGACAGGGTCGGGGGAGACCCAGTACTTC.

The chain couples TRBV20-1 to TRBJ2-1; D call uncertain. CDR1 and CDR2 (germline): DFQATT, SNEGSKA (reference sequence). The CDR3 loop spans 11 amino acids. V was shortened by 3 bases and J by 13 bases, with 13 bases between the two germline ends. The CDR3 reads CSASGLCDQFF. CDR3 DNA: TGCAGTGCTAGCGGCCTCTGTGATCAGTTCTTC.

About this clone: Relative to the germline gene, one junction end is altered; a read error may explain this. The chain employs TRBV6-1 and TRBJ2-2, with D unresolved. This CDR3 has 13 amino acids. Germline CDR1 MNHNS, CDR2 SASEGT. The CDR3 DNA sequence: TGTGCAAGCAGTATCGGGAACACCGGGGAGCTGTTTTTT. Its protein product is CASSIGNTGELFF.

This clone was found many times. The chain carries TRBV7-9 and TRBJ1-6; D gene unclear. The CDR3 consists of 12 residues. V was trimmed by 2 bases and J by 8 bases, leaving 4 bases between them. Looked up from germline, CDR1 is SEHNR and CDR2 is FQNEAQ (reference sequence). The CDR3 loop is CASSLSDSPLHF. The CDR3 nucleotides read TGTGCCAGCAGCTTATCGGATTCACCCCTCCACTTT.

This clone was found many times. The CDR3: CASASGTGFPHNEQFF. CDR3 nucleotides: TGTGCCAGCGCCTCCGGGACAGGGTTTCCCCACAATGAGCAGTTCTTC. The rearrangement uses TRBV27 and TRBJ2-1, with 9 bases aligning to TRBD1. CDR3 length equals 16 residues. The V gene's germline CDR1 is MNHEY and CDR2 SMNVEV (reference sequence). The junction had 13 bases not matched to a gene; V was cut back by 8 bases and J by 5 bases.

In its sample, this clone was seen many times. The V call is TRBV19, the J call TRBJ1-2, with D perhaps matching TRBD1 (6 bases). V lost 8 bases and J lost 3, with 13 bases in between. The CDR3 length is 13 residues. Germline CDR1 and CDR2: LNHDA and SQIVND (reference sequence). The CDR3 loop is CASVGGPDYGYTF. Written as DNA, the CDR3 is TGTGCCAGTGTTGGGGGGCCGGACTATGGCTACACCTTC. The complete variable domain, with remaining parts taken from reference TRBV19 and TRBJ1-2, reads DGGITQSPKYLFRKEGQNVTLSCEQNLNHDAMYWYRQDPGQGLRLIYYSQIVNDFQKGDIAEGYSVSREKKESFPLTVTSAQKNPTAFYLCASVGGPDYGYTFGSGTRLTVV.

This clone is medium-sized in the sample. The chain couples TRBV6-5 to TRBJ2-7, with 9 bases matching TRBD1. CDR1 is MNHEY and CDR2 is SVGAGI in the germline V gene. This CDR3 has 15 residues. V lost 2 bases to trimming and J lost 1 base; unmatched junction nucleotides: 3. The CDR3 DNA sequence: TGTGCCAGCAGTTACCGGGACAGGGTATCCTACGAGCAGTACTTC. It translates to CASSYRDRVSYEQYF.

This clone was observed at least ten times. This chain joins TRBV6-6 and TRBJ1-1, with a possible D match to TRBD1 (5 bases). V lost 1 base to trimming and J lost 5 bases, with 11 bases between them. The CDR3 loop spans 14 amino acids. Per germline, CDR1 MNHNY and CDR2 SVGAGI (reference sequence). The CDR3 DNA reads TGTGCCAGCAGTTACTTAGGGGTAGGGACTGAAGCTTTCTTT. Its translation: CASSYLGVGTEAFF.

Concerning this clone itself: Sequence at one end of the junction differs from germline and may be a read error. This chain links TRBV4-3 with TRBJ2-3; D is unclear. This CDR3 comprises 13 residues. The germline gives CDR1 LGHNA, CDR2 YSLEER. The CDR3 DNA sequence: TGCGCCAGCATCCAACGTAGCACAGATACGCAGTATTTT. It codes for CASIQRSTDTQYF.

This clone was detected a few times. This chain joins TRBV6-1 and TRBJ1-3; 7 bases match TRBD1. The CDR3 is 16 amino acids. Losses at the gene ends were 2 bases for V and 4 bases for J; bases not matched to a gene: 8. CDR1 is MNHNS and CDR2 is SASEGT in the germline V gene. This chain's CDR3 is CASSEIRGRKGNTIYF. CDR3 nucleotides: TGTGCCAGCAGTGAAATAAGGGGGCGCAAGGGAAACACCATATATTTT.

This clone showed up many times. V and J are TRBV6-2 or TRBV6-3 and TRBJ2-5; 11 bases align to TRBD2. Germline CDR1 and CDR2: MNHEY and SVGEGT. This CDR3 region has 17 residues. Trimming removed 2 bases from V and 5 bases from J; junction bases left unmatched: 10. CDR3 sequence (DNA): TGTGCCAGCAGTTACGTCGCTAGCGGGAGGTTCTGGGAGACCCAGTACTTC. This gives the protein CASSYVASGRFWETQYF.

The chain carries TRBV12-5 and TRBJ2-7; TRBD1 agrees at 7 bases. V shed 1 base and J 2 bases; nucleotides not matched to a gene: 2. Looked up from germline, CDR1 is LGHNT and CDR2 is FRNRAP. This CDR3 spans 14 amino acids. The CDR3 protein is CASGLGQGPYEQYF. Written as DNA, the CDR3 is TGTGCTAGTGGTTTGGGACAGGGCCCCTACGAGCAGTACTTC.

As for this clone: This may arise from a read error, as a much more abundant clone is one base away. The chain has TRBV7-9 and TRBJ2-3; tentative D call: TRBD1 (5 bases). V was clipped by 10 bases and J by 7 bases, with 12 bases between them. CDR1 and CDR2 (germline): SEHNR, FQNEAQ (reference sequence). This CDR3 is 11 amino acids long. Here the CDR3 reads CANLLGHTQYF. CDR3 bases: TGTGCCAATCTACTGGGGCATACGCAGTATTTT. The full variable domain, with the rest looked up from reference TRBV7-9 and TRBJ2-3, is DTGVSQNPRHKITKRGQNVTFRCDPISEHNRLYWYRQTLGQGPEFLTYFQNEAQLEKSRLLSDRFSAERPKGSFSTLEIQRTEQGDSAMYLCANLLGHTQYFGPGTRLTVL.

This clone occurred many times. The chain couples TRBV11-2 to TRBJ2-1; TRBD2 agrees at 7 bases. Trimming took 5 bases from V and 9 from J; bases not matched to a gene: 10. The CDR3 runs 14 residues. The V gene's germline CDR1 is SGHAT and CDR2 FQNNGV. The CDR3 bases are TGTGCCAGCAGCCGACTAGCTTTAGCGCGTGAGCAGTTCTTC. It specifies CASSRLALAREQFF.

The chain is built from TRBV20-1 and TRBJ2-7; D possibly uses TRBD1 or TRBD2 (6 bases each). Trimming pared 5 bases from V and 6 bases from J, leaving 17 bases between. The CDR3 is made up of 13 amino acids. The germline V gene has CDR1 DFQATT and CDR2 SNEGSKA (reference sequence). The chain's CDR3 is CSAGGTNDLEQYF. The CDR3 coding sequence is TGCAGTGCTGGAGGGACAAATGACCTCGAGCAGTACTTC.

The sample holds many counts of this clone. The V call is TRBV10-3, the J call TRBJ2-5, with D unresolved. CDR1 is ENHRY and CDR2 is SYGVKD in the germline V gene. V dropped 7 bases and J dropped 5 bases, with 8 bases sitting between them. The CDR3 is 11 amino acids. The CDR3 bases are TGTGCCATCATGGAGCAGGAGACCCAGTACTTC. Translation gives CAIMEQETQYF.

V gene TRBV28 combines with J gene TRBJ1-2; perhaps TRBD1 as D (5 bases). Trimming removed 7 bases from V and 8 bases from J, with 11 bases in between. The germline V gene has CDR1 MDHEN and CDR2 SYDVKM. The length of the CDR3 is 11 residues. DNA for the CDR3: TGTGCCAGCATGTTCGGGGGGGGCTACACCTTC. It encodes CASMFGGGYTF.

Ten or more counts support this clone. CDR3 DNA sequence: TGCAGCGTTGATCTACAGGGGGGGGAGACCCAGTACTTC. Amino acid sequence: CSVDLQGGETQYF. The J gene is TRBJ2-5, the V gene TRBV29-1; D is perhaps TRBD1 (8 bases). The CDR3 spans 13 residues. Trimming removed 3 bases at V and 5 bases at J, with 13 bases between. The germline gives CDR1 SQVTM, CDR2 ANQGSEA.

The rearrangement uses TRBV6-1 and TRBJ2-1; D gene ambiguous. CDR1 and CDR2 from the germline V gene are MNHNS and SASEGT. The CDR3 runs to 10 residues. V lost 6 bases and J lost 7, with 4 bases in between. The CDR3 nucleotides are TGTGCCAGCAGAGGGAATGAGCAGTTCTTC. Protein sequence: CASRGNEQFF.

This clone has a count of ten or more. The chain recombines TRBV20-1 with TRBJ1-1; a possible D gene is TRBD1 (5 bases). V was cut by 6 bases and J by 4 bases, with 24 bases left in between. The germline gives CDR1 DFQATT, CDR2 SNEGSKA (reference sequence). The CDR3 is 16 amino acids. For the CDR3, the DNA is TGCAGTGCCCCAGGTGGGACCGGGGCACGGGGCACTGAAGCTTTCTTT. Amino acid sequence: CSAPGGTGARGTEAFF.

This clone is medium-sized by share. V is TRBV2 and J is TRBJ2-7, with TRBD1 matching 8 bases. Germline CDR1 is SNHLY and CDR2 is FYNNEI. The CDR3 sequence is 15 residues long. V shed 5 bases, J shed 1 base, and the junction held 7 bases outside the gene matches. DNA of the CDR3: TGTGCCAGCAGTCGGACAGGGAGTTCATCCTACGAGCAGTACTTC. Translated, it gives CASSRTGSSSYEQYF.

This clone is medium-sized within its sample. The chain employs TRBV7-2 and TRBJ2-7; D is uncertain. Trimming pared 4 bases from V and 2 bases from J, leaving 15 bases between. The CDR3 runs to 15 residues. CDR1 and CDR2 (germline): SGHTA, FQGNSA. The CDR3 here is CASSSKTDRPYEQYF. CDR3 nucleotides: TGTGCCAGCAGCTCAAAAACGGACCGACCCTACGAGCAGTACTTC. Combining the CDR3 with reference TRBV7-2 and TRBJ2-7 gives the whole variable domain GAGVSQSPSNKVTEKGKDVELRCDPISGHTALYWYRQSLGQGLEFLIYFQGNSAPDKSGLPSDRFSAERTGGSVSTLTIQRTQQEDSAVYLCASSSKTDRPYEQYFGPGTRLTVT.